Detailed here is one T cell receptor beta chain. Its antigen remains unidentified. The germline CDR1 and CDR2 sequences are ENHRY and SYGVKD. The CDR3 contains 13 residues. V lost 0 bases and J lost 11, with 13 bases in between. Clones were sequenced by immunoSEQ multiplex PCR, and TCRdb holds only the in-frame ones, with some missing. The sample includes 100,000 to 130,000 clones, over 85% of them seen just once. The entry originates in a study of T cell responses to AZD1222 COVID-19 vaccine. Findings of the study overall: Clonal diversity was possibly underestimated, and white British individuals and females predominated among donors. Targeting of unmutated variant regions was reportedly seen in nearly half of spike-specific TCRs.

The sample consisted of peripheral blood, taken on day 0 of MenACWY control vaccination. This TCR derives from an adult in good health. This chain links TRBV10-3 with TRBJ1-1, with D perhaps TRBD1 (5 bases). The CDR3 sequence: CAISESSGLGAFF. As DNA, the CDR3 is TGTGCCATCAGTGAGTCCTCAGGGCTCGGCGCTTTCTTT.